This paragraph reports one TCR beta chain. The record originates from a study of blood T cell repertoires in COVID-19. Study details: Some COVID-19 samples were acute and others convalescent; all came from the United States, Italy and Spain. Sources were T cells, B-cell-depleted T cells, or PBMCs; the material itself was cDNA or gDNA.

In germline, CDR1 is ENHRY, CDR2 SYGVKD. V was clipped by 6 bases and J by 4 bases; unmatched bases: 9. This CDR3 contains 15 residues. The data were produced by immunoSEQ multiplex PCR, yet TCRdb's version contains in-frame clones alone and is incomplete. Here the sample spans around 140,000 clones, more than 75% being singletons. The receptor comes from a man aged 45-60 years with active COVID-19. Sequencing was carried out using peripheral blood. The V gene is TRBV10-3, the J gene TRBJ1-1; 9 nucleotides align to TRBD1. The CDR3 DNA is TGTGCCATCAGGGAGGACAGGGGTTTGGGCACTGAAGCTTTCTTT. Protein product: CAIREDRGLGTEAFF.